Listed below are T cell receptor beta chains from one sample, sequenced in a study of vaccination effects on CD4 cells after COVID-19. These receptors are not linked to any known antigen. Produced via immunoSEQ multiplex PCR; TCRdb's table is partial and in-frame only. Found here are roughly 61,000 clones, roughly 76% of them singletons; the top ten hold about 2.5%. The source was CD4+ T cells from PBMCs cultured with HCoV-229E spike peptides, collected before COVID-19 vaccination. These receptors all come from a human donor who received a COVID-19 vaccine. CDR3s include the opening cysteine and the closing phenylalanine or tryptophan. A D gene is named only where the DNA matches it firmly. A row's size may be missing; if present it is once, few, many or a size class.

clone_size: few
j_call: TRBJ1-6
d_call: TRBD1
v_call: TRBV6-6
cdr3_aa: CASSFIQGATNSPLHF
cdr3_nt: TGTGCCAGCAGTTTCATACAGGGGGCGACTAATTCACCCCTCCACTTT

clone_size: NA
j_call: TRBJ2-1
d_call: TRBD2
v_call: TRBV10-1
cdr3_aa: CASSGGTSGNNEQFF
cdr3_nt: TGCGCCAGCAGTGGGGGGACTAGCGGCAACAATGAGCAGTTCTTC

clone_size: NA
j_call: TRBJ1-2
d_call: NA
v_call: TRBV6-6
cdr3_aa: CASSYEQGGGYTF
cdr3_nt: TGTGCCAGCAGTTACGAACAGGGAGGTGGCTACACCTTC

clone_size: NA
j_call: TRBJ1-4
d_call: NA
v_call: TRBV29-1
cdr3_aa: CSVEDMAGNEKLFF
cdr3_nt: TGCAGCGTTGAAGATATGGCTGGTAATGAAAAACTGTTTTTT

clone_size: few
j_call: TRBJ1-6
d_call: NA
v_call: TRBV6-1
cdr3_aa: CASSETVFGSPLHF
cdr3_nt: TGTGCCAGCAGTGAGACAGTATTCGGTTCACCCCTCCACTTT

clone_size: NA
j_call: TRBJ2-5
d_call: TRBD2
v_call: TRBV4-1
cdr3_aa: CASSLGAGGNQETQYF
cdr3_nt: TGCGCCAGCAGCCTCGGAGCGGGGGGGAACCAAGAGACCCAGTACTTC

clone_size: NA
j_call: TRBJ1-4
d_call: NA
v_call: TRBV4-1
cdr3_aa: CASSPNGRSGEKLFF
cdr3_nt: TGCGCCAGCAGCCCCAATGGGAGGTCGGGCGAAAAACTGTTTTTT

clone_size: NA
j_call: TRBJ2-3
d_call: NA
v_call: TRBV24-1
cdr3_aa: CATSDSGGTDTQYF
cdr3_nt: TGTGCCACCAGTGATAGCGGTGGGACAGATACGCAGTATTTT

clone_size: NA
j_call: TRBJ2-5
d_call: NA
v_call: TRBV2
cdr3_aa: CASRQGGETQYF
cdr3_nt: TGTGCCAGCAGGCAGGGTGGGGAGACCCAGTACTTC

clone_size: NA
j_call: TRBJ2-2
d_call: NA
v_call: TRBV7-2
cdr3_aa: CASARIGVNTGELFF
cdr3_nt: TGTGCCAGCGCCCGAATCGGGGTAAACACCGGGGAGCTGTTTTTT

clone_size: NA
j_call: TRBJ1-6
d_call: NA
v_call: TRBV28
cdr3_aa: CASSFRQGRSPLHF
cdr3_nt: TGTGCCAGCAGTTTTAGGCAGGGAAGATCACCCCTCCACTTT

clone_size: NA
j_call: TRBJ1-2
d_call: NA
v_call: TRBV6-5
cdr3_aa: CASSSPAGTSEGYTF
cdr3_nt: TGTGCCAGCAGTTCACCCGCCGGGACATCAGAAGGCTACACCTTC

clone_size: NA
j_call: TRBJ1-2
d_call: TRBD1
v_call: TRBV29-1
cdr3_aa: CSVRTGTGVYYGYTF
cdr3_nt: TGCAGCGTTCGAACCGGGACAGGTGTTTACTATGGCTACACCTTC

clone_size: few
j_call: TRBJ2-1
d_call: NA
v_call: TRBV12-3/TRBV12-4
cdr3_aa: CASSVGTYNEQFF
cdr3_nt: TGTGCCAGCAGTGTGGGGACCTACAATGAGCAGTTCTTC

clone_size: NA
j_call: TRBJ2-2
d_call: NA
v_call: TRBV6-5
cdr3_aa: CASSYPGRPGELFF
cdr3_nt: TGTGCCAGCAGTTATCCCGGGCGCCCCGGGGAGCTGTTTTTT

clone_size: NA
j_call: TRBJ2-3
d_call: NA
v_call: TRBV24-1
cdr3_aa: CATSDFQGTDTQYF
cdr3_nt: TGTGCCACCAGTGATTTCCAGGGGACAGATACGCAGTATTTT

clone_size: NA
j_call: TRBJ2-5
d_call: TRBD2
v_call: TRBV2
cdr3_aa: CASSGLAGKETQYF
cdr3_nt: TGTGCCAGCAGTGGACTAGCGGGGAAAGAGACCCAGTACTTC

clone_size: NA
j_call: TRBJ2-5
d_call: NA
v_call: TRBV18
cdr3_aa: CASSPTLGETQYF
cdr3_nt: TGTGCCAGCTCACCAACCCTCGGAGAGACCCAGTACTTC

clone_size: NA
j_call: TRBJ1-1
d_call: NA
v_call: TRBV9
cdr3_aa: CASSATTPRDLLANTEAFF
cdr3_nt: TGTGCCAGCAGCGCAACCACGCCGAGGGACCTACTGGCGAACACTGAAGCTTTCTTT

clone_size: few
j_call: TRBJ2-1
d_call: TRBD1
v_call: TRBV18
cdr3_aa: CASSLLQGASSYNEQFF
cdr3_nt: TGTGCCAGCTCACTACTACAGGGGGCGAGCTCCTACAATGAGCAGTTCTTC

clone_size: NA
j_call: TRBJ2-3
d_call: NA
v_call: TRBV19
cdr3_aa: CASRIGGSTDTQYF
cdr3_nt: TGTGCCAGTAGAATCGGGGGCAGCACAGATACGCAGTATTTT

clone_size: NA
j_call: TRBJ1-2
d_call: NA
v_call: TRBV7-9
cdr3_aa: CASSPDSYGYTF
cdr3_nt: TGTGCCAGCAGCCCTGACAGCTATGGCTACACCTTC

clone_size: NA
j_call: TRBJ2-3
d_call: NA
v_call: TRBV6-2/TRBV6-3
cdr3_aa: CASSYLDRITDTQYF
cdr3_nt: TGTGCCAGCAGTTACTTGGACAGAATCACAGATACGCAGTATTTT

clone_size: NA
j_call: TRBJ1-2
d_call: TRBD1
v_call: TRBV9
cdr3_aa: CASSVDRGSDYTF
cdr3_nt: TGTGCCAGCAGCGTAGACAGGGGAAGTGACTACACCTTC

clone_size: NA
j_call: TRBJ1-6
d_call: TRBD1
v_call: TRBV30
cdr3_aa: CAWSPRTGGPTYNSPLHF
cdr3_nt: TGTGCCTGGAGCCCCCGGACAGGGGGCCCAACCTATAATTCACCCCTCCACTTT

clone_size: few
j_call: TRBJ1-1
d_call: TRBD1
v_call: TRBV5-1
cdr3_aa: CASSPGDRGATEAFF
cdr3_nt: TGCGCCAGCAGCCCGGGAGACAGGGGTGCCACTGAAGCTTTCTTT

clone_size: NA
j_call: TRBJ1-4
d_call: NA
v_call: TRBV10-2
cdr3_aa: CASSGNSPLEKLFF
cdr3_nt: TGCGCCAGCAGTGGGAACAGCCCCTTAGAAAAACTGTTTTTT

clone_size: once
j_call: TRBJ1-2
d_call: NA
v_call: TRBV24-1
cdr3_aa: CATSDLQGVETNYGYTF
cdr3_nt: TGTGCCACCAGTGATTTGCAAGGAGTAGAGACCAACTATGGCTACACCTTC

clone_size: NA
j_call: TRBJ1-2
d_call: TRBD1
v_call: TRBV6-5
cdr3_aa: CASQRTGGNYGYTF
cdr3_nt: TGTGCCAGCCAACGGACAGGGGGGAACTATGGCTACACCTTC

clone_size: NA
j_call: TRBJ1-2
d_call: NA
v_call: TRBV6-5
cdr3_aa: CASSYRQAPSGYTF
cdr3_nt: TGTGCCAGCAGTTATAGACAGGCACCCAGTGGCTACACCTTC

clone_size: once
j_call: TRBJ1-5
d_call: NA
v_call: TRBV7-8
cdr3_aa: CASSLSRHQPQHF
cdr3_nt: TGTGCCAGCAGCTTAAGTCGCCATCAGCCCCAGCATTTT

clone_size: NA
j_call: TRBJ1-2
d_call: NA
v_call: TRBV9
cdr3_aa: CASSVSGTDYGYTF
cdr3_nt: TGTGCCAGCAGCGTATCCGGGACGGACTATGGCTACACCTTC

clone_size: NA
j_call: TRBJ1-2
d_call: NA
v_call: TRBV6-6
cdr3_aa: CASSYRGDGGYTF
cdr3_nt: TGTGCCAGCAGTTACAGGGGAGATGGGGGCTACACCTTC

clone_size: NA
j_call: TRBJ2-1
d_call: NA
v_call: TRBV6-4
cdr3_aa: CASSMYRASRGDEQFF
cdr3_nt: TGTGCCAGCAGTATGTATCGGGCGTCACGGGGCGATGAGCAGTTCTTC

clone_size: NA
j_call: TRBJ1-5
d_call: NA
v_call: TRBV6-5
cdr3_aa: CASSKAGGTNQPQHF
cdr3_nt: TGTGCCAGCAGTAAGGCTGGGGGGACCAATCAGCCCCAGCATTTT

clone_size: medium-sized
j_call: TRBJ2-2
d_call: TRBD2
v_call: TRBV2
cdr3_aa: CASSALAGRNTGELFF
cdr3_nt: TGTGCCAGCAGTGCACTAGCGGGGAGGAACACCGGGGAGCTGTTTTTT

clone_size: once
j_call: TRBJ2-3
d_call: NA
v_call: TRBV5-5
cdr3_aa: CASSLRRFAETDTQYF
cdr3_nt: TGTGCCAGCAGCTTGCGGAGGTTCGCAGAAACAGATACGCAGTATTTT

clone_size: once
j_call: TRBJ2-3
d_call: TRBD1
v_call: TRBV30
cdr3_aa: CAWSVSGQGADTQYF
cdr3_nt: TGTGCCTGGAGTGTATCCGGACAGGGCGCAGATACGCAGTATTTT

clone_size: NA
j_call: TRBJ2-5
d_call: TRBD1
v_call: TRBV12-5
cdr3_aa: CASAPQWDRRETQYF
cdr3_nt: TGTGCTAGTGCCCCTCAATGGGACAGGCGGGAGACCCAGTACTTC

clone_size: NA
j_call: TRBJ2-1
d_call: NA
v_call: TRBV5-1
cdr3_aa: CASSFPGDSEQFF
cdr3_nt: TGCGCCAGCAGCTTCCCGGGGGACTCGGAGCAGTTCTTC

clone_size: NA
j_call: TRBJ2-1
d_call: NA
v_call: TRBV7-2
cdr3_aa: CASSLGAGVNEQFF
cdr3_nt: TGTGCCAGCAGCTTAGGGGCCGGGGTCAATGAGCAGTTCTTC

clone_size: NA
j_call: TRBJ2-3
d_call: NA
v_call: TRBV9
cdr3_aa: CASSVGTITDTQYF
cdr3_nt: TGTGCCAGCAGCGTAGGGACCATCACAGATACGCAGTATTTT

clone_size: NA
j_call: TRBJ1-6
d_call: NA
v_call: TRBV3-1/TRBV3-2
cdr3_aa: CASSQGKSPLHF
cdr3_nt: TGTGCCAGCAGCCAAGGGAAGTCACCCCTCCACTTT

clone_size: NA
j_call: TRBJ2-5
d_call: NA
v_call: TRBV28
cdr3_aa: CASSRQAPGTQYF
cdr3_nt: TGTGCCAGCAGTCGACAGGCTCCCGGGACCCAGTACTTC

clone_size: NA
j_call: TRBJ1-1
d_call: NA
v_call: TRBV28
cdr3_aa: CASSPNGRGLHTEAFF
cdr3_nt: TGTGCCAGCAGTCCGAACGGGCGGGGGCTCCACACTGAAGCTTTCTTT

clone_size: few
j_call: TRBJ2-3
d_call: TRBD1
v_call: TRBV7-9
cdr3_aa: CASSPTGQASTDTQYF
cdr3_nt: TGTGCCAGCAGCCCAACGGGACAGGCGAGCACAGATACGCAGTATTTT

clone_size: NA
j_call: TRBJ2-2
d_call: TRBD2
v_call: TRBV24-1
cdr3_aa: CATSDSRTSGYIGELFF
cdr3_nt: TGTGCCACCAGTGATTCAAGGACTAGCGGGTACATCGGGGAGCTGTTTTTT

clone_size: once
j_call: TRBJ2-1
d_call: TRBD1
v_call: TRBV7-3
cdr3_aa: CASSPGTGREQFF
cdr3_nt: TGTGCCAGCAGCCCAGGGACAGGGCGTGAGCAGTTCTTC

clone_size: NA
j_call: TRBJ1-2
d_call: NA
v_call: TRBV28
cdr3_aa: CASSFRALLGYTF
cdr3_nt: TGTGCCAGCAGTTTCCGGGCTCTGCTTGGCTACACCTTC

clone_size: NA
j_call: TRBJ1-1
d_call: TRBD1
v_call: TRBV2
cdr3_aa: CASSKDRTGAEAFF
cdr3_nt: TGTGCCAGCAGCAAGGACAGGACGGGCGCTGAAGCTTTCTTT

clone_size: few
j_call: TRBJ2-1
d_call: TRBD2
v_call: TRBV27
cdr3_aa: CASSPLRGVYNEQFF
cdr3_nt: TGTGCCAGCAGCCCCTTGCGGGGGGTATACAATGAGCAGTTCTTC

clone_size: once
j_call: TRBJ1-2
d_call: TRBD1
v_call: TRBV4-3
cdr3_aa: CASSQGAETGGPSRGYTF
cdr3_nt: TGCGCCAGCAGCCAGGGGGCCGAGACAGGGGGCCCCTCGAGAGGCTACACCTTC

clone_size: NA
j_call: TRBJ1-5
d_call: NA
v_call: TRBV3-1/TRBV3-2
cdr3_aa: CASSQGGSQHF
cdr3_nt: TGTGCCAGCAGCCAAGGTGGTTCTCAGCATTTT

clone_size: NA
j_call: TRBJ1-1
d_call: NA
v_call: TRBV19
cdr3_aa: CASSIVRGGNTEAFF
cdr3_nt: TGTGCCAGTAGTATAGTAAGGGGCGGAAACACTGAAGCTTTCTTT

clone_size: NA
j_call: TRBJ2-2
d_call: NA
v_call: TRBV4-1
cdr3_aa: CASSQGNTGELFF
cdr3_nt: TGCGCCAGCAGCCAAGGAAACACCGGGGAGCTGTTTTTT

clone_size: NA
j_call: TRBJ1-2
d_call: NA
v_call: TRBV6-4
cdr3_aa: CASSRGEDYGYTF
cdr3_nt: TGTGCCAGCAGCAGAGGGGAAGACTATGGCTACACCTTC

clone_size: NA
j_call: TRBJ1-3
d_call: NA
v_call: TRBV18
cdr3_aa: CASSNFMRDSSGNTIYF
cdr3_nt: TGTGCCAGCTCCAATTTTATGAGGGACTCTTCTGGAAACACCATATATTTT

clone_size: once
j_call: TRBJ2-5
d_call: TRBD1
v_call: TRBV18
cdr3_aa: CASSPQTTGVETQYF
cdr3_nt: TGTGCCAGCTCACCCCAGACGACAGGGGTGGAGACCCAGTACTTC